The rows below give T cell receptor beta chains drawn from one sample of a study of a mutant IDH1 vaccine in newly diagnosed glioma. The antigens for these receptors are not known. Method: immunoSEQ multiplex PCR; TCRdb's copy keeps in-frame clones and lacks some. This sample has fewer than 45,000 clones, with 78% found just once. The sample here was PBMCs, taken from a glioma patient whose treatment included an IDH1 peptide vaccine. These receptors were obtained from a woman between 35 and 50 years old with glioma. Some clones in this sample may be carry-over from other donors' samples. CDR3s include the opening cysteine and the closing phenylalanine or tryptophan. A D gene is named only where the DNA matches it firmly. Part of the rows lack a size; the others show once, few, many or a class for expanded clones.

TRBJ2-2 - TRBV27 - CASRNGELFF TGTGCCAGCAGAAACGGGGAGCTGTTTTTT
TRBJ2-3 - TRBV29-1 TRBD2 CSVVLAGVADTQYF TGCAGCGTTGTCCTAGCGGGAGTCGCAGATACGCAGTATTTT
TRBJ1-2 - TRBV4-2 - CASGASPSSGYGYTF TGTGCCAGCGGGGCAAGTCCTTCCTCGGGCTATGGCTACACCTTC
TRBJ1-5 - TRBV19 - CASSIGRRLEPQHF TGTGCCAGTAGTATTGGGCGCAGGCTGGAGCCCCAGCATTTT
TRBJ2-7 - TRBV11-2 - CASSFFLRPNMNEQYF TGTGCCAGCAGCTTCTTCTTGAGGCCTAATATGAACGAGCAGTACTTC
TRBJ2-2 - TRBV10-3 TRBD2 CAISERVAGGGELFF TGTGCCATCAGTGAGCGGGTAGCGGGGGGCGGGGAGCTGTTTTTT
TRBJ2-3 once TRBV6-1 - CASSDRLATDTQYF TGTGCCAGCAGTGATCGGCTAGCTACAGATACGCAGTATTTT
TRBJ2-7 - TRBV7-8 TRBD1 CASSSTGTGTYEQYF TGTGCCAGCAGCTCGACCGGGACAGGGACGTACGAGCAGTACTTC
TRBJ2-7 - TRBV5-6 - CASSFTDEQYF TGTGCCAGCAGCTTCACGGACGAGCAGTACTTC
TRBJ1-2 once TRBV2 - CASRPTWSNYGYTF TGTGCCAGCAGACCGACATGGTCTAACTATGGCTACACCTTC
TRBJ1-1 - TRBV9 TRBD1 CASRRQGRTEAFF TGTGCCAGCAGGAGACAGGGACGGACTGAAGCTTTCTTT
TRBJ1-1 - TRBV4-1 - CASSQERRKADTEAFF TGCGCCAGCAGCCAAGAGAGAAGGAAAGCGGACACTGAAGCTTTCTTT
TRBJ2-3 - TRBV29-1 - CSVEDFETTGTHTQYF TGCAGCGTTGAAGATTTCGAGACTACGGGGACTCATACGCAGTATTTT
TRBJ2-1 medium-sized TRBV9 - CASSVGLPTYNEQFF TGTGCCAGCAGCGTAGGCCTGCCGACCTACAATGAGCAGTTCTTC
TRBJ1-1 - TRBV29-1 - CSVEGKSTEAFF TGCAGCGTTGAGGGGAAGAGCACTGAAGCTTTCTTT
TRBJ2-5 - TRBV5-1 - CASSQDPQETQYF TGCGCCAGCAGCCAGGACCCCCAAGAGACCCAGTACTTC
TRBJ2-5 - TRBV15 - CATSRDRETKTQYF TGTGCCACCAGCAGAGACAGGGAAACTAAGACCCAGTACTTC
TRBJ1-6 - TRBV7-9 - CASSLGGGDWPPLHF TGTGCCAGCAGCTTAGGGGGGGGCGACTGGCCACCCCTCCACTTT
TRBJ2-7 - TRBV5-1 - CASRQGYEQYF TGCGCCAGCAGACAGGGCTACGAGCAGTACTTC
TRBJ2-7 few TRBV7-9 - CASSLALPDNYEQYF TGTGCCAGCAGCTTAGCGCTTCCGGACAACTACGAGCAGTACTTC
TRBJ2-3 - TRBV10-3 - CAIRLGSTDTQYF TGTGCCATTCGCTTAGGGAGCACAGATACGCAGTATTTT
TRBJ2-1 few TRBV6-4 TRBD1 CASSDFTGEKFF TGTGCCAGCAGTGACTTTACAGGGGAGAAGTTCTTC
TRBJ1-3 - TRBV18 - CASSPAPGSSGNTIYF TGTGCCAGCTCACCCGCTCCGGGCAGCTCTGGAAACACCATATATTTT
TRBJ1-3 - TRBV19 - CASSIGLIRGNTIYF TGTGCCAGTAGTATAGGGTTGATCCGTGGAAACACCATATATTTT
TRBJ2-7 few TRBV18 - CASSVSGYEQYF TGTGCCAGCTCAGTAAGCGGCTACGAGCAGTACTTC
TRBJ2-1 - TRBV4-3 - CASSQDRGGRQFF TGCGCCAGCAGCCAAGACCGGGGTGGAAGGCAGTTCTTC
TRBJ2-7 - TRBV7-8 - CASSRRYEQYF TGTGCCAGCAGCAGACGCTACGAGCAGTACTTC
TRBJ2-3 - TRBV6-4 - CASSDGEGGTDTQYF TGTGCCAGCAGTGACGGGGAAGGTGGCACAGATACGCAGTATTTT
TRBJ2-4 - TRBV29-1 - CSVPSRVAKNIQYF TGCAGCGTTCCCTCCCGGGTGGCCAAAAACATTCAGTACTTC
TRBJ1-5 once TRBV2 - CASRGDSTDQPQHF TGTGCCAGCAGGGGGGACTCGACTGATCAGCCCCAGCATTTT
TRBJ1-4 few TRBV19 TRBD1 CASSGRDRGNEKLFF TGTGCCAGTAGCGGCCGGGACAGGGGGAATGAAAAACTGTTTTTT
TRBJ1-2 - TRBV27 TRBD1 CASSLTGGVLDNYGYTF TGTGCCAGCAGTTTGACAGGGGGCGTGCTGGATAACTATGGCTACACCTTC
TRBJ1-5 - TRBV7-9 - CASSLGRDQPQHF TGTGCCAGCAGCTTAGGAAGGGATCAGCCCCAGCATTTT
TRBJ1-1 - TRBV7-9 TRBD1 CASSNYIGGGGGSNTEAFF TGTGCCAGCAGTAATTATATTGGGGGAGGGGGCGGCTCGAACACTGAAGCTTTCTTT
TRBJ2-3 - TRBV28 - CASRRLLPQDTQYF TGTGCCAGCAGGAGGCTACTGCCCCAGGATACGCAGTATTTT
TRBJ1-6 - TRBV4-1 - CASSQDRTAAPSPLHF TGCGCCAGCAGCCAAGACCGGACGGCCGCACCCTCACCCCTCCACTTT
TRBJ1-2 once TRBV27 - CASSLSGQGLRYGYTF TGTGCCAGCAGTTTATCGGGGCAGGGCCTTCGGTATGGCTACACCTTC
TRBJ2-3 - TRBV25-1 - CASRVTDTQYF TGTGCCAGCAGGGTCACAGATACGCAGTATTTT